The rows below give T cell receptor beta chains drawn from one sample of a study of blood T cell repertoires in COVID-19. TCRdb's copy holds only in-frame clones and misses some; the assay was immunoSEQ multiplex PCR. The table records approximately 300,000 clones, 75% to 90% of them present only once. Input material: peripheral blood. These receptors originate from a man aged 40-50 years with acute or convalescent COVID-19. CDR3s include the opening cysteine and the closing phenylalanine or tryptophan. The D gene is left open where the match is weak. The size field is filled for only some rows; it gives once, few, many or a size class.

v_gene	d_gene	abundance	j_gene	CDR3aa	CDR3nt
TRBV11-2	TRBD2	.	TRBJ2-2	CASSFGRGGIGELFF	TGTGCCAGCAGCTTCGGACGGGGGGGGATCGGGGAGCTGTTTTTT
TRBV29-1	TRBD1	.	TRBJ1-2	CSVEEPDREGYTF	TGCAGCGTTGAAGAGCCGGACAGGGAGGGCTACACCTTC
TRBV6-5	.	.	TRBJ2-7	CASSYSRAGHEQYF	TGTGCCAGCAGTTACTCGAGGGCGGGCCACGAGCAGTACTTC
TRBV19	TRBD2	.	TRBJ2-3	CASSTGGPPRGTQYF	TGTGCCAGTAGTACGGGGGGACCCCCGCGCGGGACGCAGTATTTT
TRBV6-5	TRBD1	.	TRBJ2-3	CASGTGPDTQYF	TGTGCCAGTGGGACAGGGCCAGATACGCAGTATTTT
TRBV6-6	.	once	TRBJ1-5	CASSYDKPNQPQHF	TGTGCCAGCAGTTACGACAAACCCAATCAGCCCCAGCATTTT
TRBV11-1	.	.	TRBJ2-3	CASSLGRGSDTQYF	TGTGCCAGCAGCTTGGGCAGGGGCTCAGATACGCAGTATTTT
TRBV7-9	.	.	TRBJ2-7	CASSLGQPRLYEQYF	TGTGCCAGCAGCTTAGGACAGCCCCGACTGTACGAGCAGTACTTC
TRBV5-4	TRBD1	.	TRBJ2-7	CASSQGQSYEQYF	TGTGCCAGCAGCCAGGGACAGTCCTACGAGCAGTACTTC
TRBV2	.	.	TRBJ2-1	CASSTGYNEQFF	TGTGCCAGCAGTACAGGGTACAATGAGCAGTTCTTC
TRBV5-1	.	.	TRBJ2-5	CASSLAVTTGETQYF	TGCGCCAGCAGCTTGGCCGTTACCACGGGGGAGACCCAGTACTTC
TRBV5-4	TRBD1	.	TRBJ2-7	CASSLDRTGIHEQYF	TGTGCCAGCAGCTTGGATAGGACAGGGATCCACGAGCAGTACTTC
TRBV24-1	.	.	TRBJ1-2	CATSAGLLSGYTF	TGTGCCACCAGTGCAGGGTTGTTGTCGGGCTACACCTTC
TRBV19	.	few	TRBJ1-1	CASTDGQMNTEAFF	TGTGCCAGTACAGACGGACAAATGAACACTGAAGCTTTCTTT
TRBV5-1	.	.	TRBJ2-3	CASSLVARVGDTQYF	TGCGCCAGCAGCTTGGTGGCCAGGGTAGGAGATACGCAGTATTTT
TRBV5-1	.	.	TRBJ2-7	CASSSPRSYEQYF	TGCGCCAGCAGCTCCCCCAGATCCTACGAGCAGTACTTC
TRBV6-5	TRBD1	once	TRBJ1-1	CASRGGANTEAFF	TGTGCCAGCAGAGGGGGCGCGAACACTGAAGCTTTCTTT
TRBV3-1/TRBV3-2	TRBD2	.	TRBJ2-2	CASSPKGLHSGELFF	TGTGCCAGCAGCCCGAAGGGACTACATTCCGGGGAGCTGTTTTTT
TRBV23-1	.	.	TRBJ1-1	CASSQSEGTEAFF	TGCGCCAGCAGTCAATCTGAGGGCACTGAAGCTTTCTTT
TRBV11-2	.	.	TRBJ1-6	CASSLTPESHSSLHF	TGTGCCAGCAGCTTAACCCCTGAGTCCCATTCCTCCCTCCACTTT
TRBV2	.	few	TRBJ2-7	CASSTSGGHEQYF	TGTGCCAGTAGCACCTCGGGCGGGCACGAGCAGTACTTC
TRBV7-2	.	.	TRBJ1-2	CASSSGLNYGYTF	TGTGCCAGCAGCTCCGGACTAAACTATGGCTACACCTTC
TRBV5-6	.	.	TRBJ2-7	CASQWTPATYEQYF	TGTGCCAGCCAATGGACACCAGCTACCTACGAGCAGTACTTC
TRBV24-1	TRBD1	.	TRBJ1-4	CATSDPLGQGGEKLFF	TGTGCCACCAGTGATCCCCTGGGACAGGGAGGTGAAAAACTGTTTTTT
TRBV3-1/TRBV3-2	.	.	TRBJ1-1	CASSQGLRLGGGSLF	TGTGCCAGCAGCCAAGGTTTAAGGCTAGGGGGGGGATCCCTTTTT
TRBV23-1	TRBD2	.	TRBJ2-6	CASRGAGGPSGANVLTF	TGCGCCAGTCGGGGGGCGGGGGGCCCTTCTGGGGCCAACGTCCTGACTTTC
TRBV3-1/TRBV3-2	.	.	TRBJ2-3	CASSPWEGRGQSDTQYF	TGTGCCAGCAGCCCATGGGAGGGCAGGGGGCAATCAGATACGCAGTATTTT
TRBV18	.	.	TRBJ1-4	CASSSNEKLFF	TGTGCCAGCTCGTCAAATGAAAAACTGTTTTTT
TRBV2	TRBD1	.	TRBJ2-5	CASSGRQGETQYF	TGTGCCAGCAGTGGGAGACAGGGGGAGACCCAGTACTTC
TRBV27	.	.	TRBJ1-2	CASSLSGPYGYTF	TGTGCCAGCAGTTTGTCAGGGCCCTATGGCTACACCTTC
TRBV13	TRBD2	.	TRBJ2-3	CASSLAGGVPDTQYF	TGTGCCAGCAGCTTAGCCGGGGGGGTCCCCGATACGCAGTATTTT
TRBV19	.	.	TRBJ2-2	CASSIKGPWDTGELFF	TGTGCCAGTAGTATAAAGGGGCCGTGGGACACCGGGGAGCTGTTTTTT
TRBV29-1	.	.	TRBJ1-2	CSVDNGGASGYTF	TGCAGCGTTGATAATGGCGGGGCCTCTGGCTACACCTTC
TRBV7-2	.	.	TRBJ1-5	CASSLQLGQLQPQHF	TGTGCCAGCAGCTTACAACTGGGACAATTACAGCCCCAGCATTTT
TRBV6-5	.	.	TRBJ1-2	CASGPRERGGYTF	TGTGCCAGCGGCCCCCGGGAAAGAGGTGGCTACACCTTC
TRBV5-1	TRBD1	.	TRBJ2-2	CASSLNPGTGNTGELFF	TGCGCCAGCAGCTTGAATCCCGGGACAGGGAACACCGGGGAGCTGTTTTTT
TRBV29-1	TRBD2	.	TRBJ2-7	CSVKGLASWQEQYF	TGCAGCGTTAAGGGACTAGCGAGCTGGCAGGAGCAGTACTTC
TRBV4-1	TRBD1	.	TRBJ2-3	CASSQGQGAVARDTQYF	TGCGCCAGCAGCCAGGGACAGGGTGCCGTTGCGAGAGATACGCAGTATTTT
TRBV19	TRBD2	.	TRBJ2-1	CASSALAGGRPEQFF	TGTGCCAGTAGTGCCCTAGCGGGGGGCCGTCCGGAGCAGTTCTTC
TRBV7-3	TRBD1	.	TRBJ2-3	CASSSSGTGPHVAQYF	TGTGCCAGCAGCTCCTCCGGGACAGGGCCCCATGTGGCGCAGTATTTT
TRBV11-2	.	.	TRBJ1-2	CASSLQPGPGYGYTF	TGTGCCAGCAGCTTACAACCAGGCCCAGGGTATGGCTACACCTTC
TRBV10-3	TRBD1	.	TRBJ2-7	CAAGQGVFYEQYF	TGTGCCGCGGGACAGGGGGTGTTCTACGAGCAGTACTTC
TRBV6-1	TRBD1	.	TRBJ1-5	CASSDPRGGRQPQHF	TGTGCCAGCAGTGATCCCCGAGGGGGCAGGCAGCCCCAGCATTTT
TRBV5-8	.	.	TRBJ2-7	CASSFKLYEQYF	TGTGCCAGCAGCTTTAAGCTTTACGAGCAGTACTTC
TRBV2	.	.	TRBJ1-1	CASWADVNTEAFF	TGTGCCAGCTGGGCTGACGTTAACACTGAAGCTTTCTTT
TRBV11-2	TRBD1	.	TRBJ1-4	CASSQVRDRGLREKLFF	TGTGCCAGCAGCCAAGTCCGGGACAGGGGGCTTCGGGAAAAACTGTTTTTT
TRBV18	TRBD1	few	TRBJ1-1	CASSLQGGGTEAFF	TGTGCCAGCTCACTACAGGGGGGGGGCACTGAAGCTTTCTTT
TRBV5-5	TRBD2	.	TRBJ2-3	CASSPWTSGGSDTQYF	TGTGCCAGCAGTCCCTGGACTAGCGGGGGGTCGGATACGCAGTATTTT
TRBV6-2/TRBV6-3	TRBD2	.	TRBJ2-3	CASSPRLAGDTQYF	TGTGCCAGCAGCCCTAGACTAGCGGGGGATACGCAGTATTTT
TRBV5-1	TRBD1	.	TRBJ2-2	CASRQGTITGELFF	TGCGCCAGCAGACAGGGGACAATCACCGGGGAGCTGTTTTTT
TRBV7-2	.	.	TRBJ1-1	CASSLTQGTMNTEAFF	TGTGCCAGCAGCTTAACCCAGGGGACTATGAACACTGAAGCTTTCTTT
TRBV11-2	.	.	TRBJ1-1	CASSLQSTEAFF	TGTGCCAGCAGCTTGCAGTCCACTGAAGCTTTCTTT
TRBV28	.	.	TRBJ2-3	CASSPVGGITDTQYF	TGTGCCAGCAGTCCGGTTGGCGGGATCACAGATACGCAGTATTTT
TRBV5-8	.	.	TRBJ2-7	CASSLRGEQYF	TGTGCCAGCAGCTTGAGGGGAGAGCAGTACTTC
TRBV5-4	.	once	TRBJ1-3	CASSLYRGNTIYF	TGTGCCAGCAGCTTGTACAGAGGAAACACCATATATTTT
TRBV29-1	.	.	TRBJ2-1	CSVPGVREAYNEQFF	TGCAGCGTGCCAGGGGTGAGGGAAGCCTACAATGAGCAGTTCTTC
TRBV2	.	.	TRBJ2-3	CASSESFSTDTQYF	TGTGCCAGCAGTGAGAGTTTTAGCACAGATACGCAGTATTTT
TRBV24-1	.	.	TRBJ2-4	CATSEPHLAKNIQYF	TGTGCCACCAGTGAGCCACACCTAGCCAAAAACATTCAGTACTTC
TRBV18	TRBD1	.	TRBJ2-4	CASSPQGANRDIQYF	TGTGCCAGCTCACCACAGGGGGCGAATCGAGACATTCAGTACTTC
TRBV7-3	.	once	TRBJ1-1	CASSLQKIGTEAFF	TGTGCCAGCAGCTTGCAGAAGATTGGCACTGAAGCTTTCTTT